One sample yielded the 32 T cell receptor beta chains listed below, sequenced in a study of cytomegalovirus exposure and HLA in healthy donors. Use of 60 Vbeta and 13 Jbeta primers characterized the PCR. Assay: immunoSEQ multiplex PCR; the TCRdb copy retains only in-frame clones and omits some. The sample lists some 150,000 clones, around three quarters occurring once. Sequences were obtained from PBMCs. All receptors come from a woman in her thirties or forties in good health and CMV-seronegative.

This sequence joins TRBV5-1 and TRBJ1-2; no reliable D call. Between the trimmed V and J ends, which lost 0 bases and 8 bases, there was a span of 11 bases. Germline V gene data show CDR1 as SGHRS and CDR2 as YFSETQ. This CDR3 spans 13 amino acids. The CDR3 DNA follows: TGCGCCAGCAGCTTGGAGTGGGCAGACGGCTACACCTTC. Its translation: CASSLEWADGYTF.

The chain links TRBV5-1 to TRBJ1-4, with D unclear. This CDR3 region has 14 residues. Trimming left V 4 bases short and J 0 bases short, with 7 bases between. Germline loops: CDR1 SGHRS, CDR2 YFSETQ. Written as DNA, the CDR3 is TGCGCCAGCAGCGTGGACTCAACTAATGAAAAACTGTTTTTT. It translates to CASSVDSTNEKLFF.

This clone was seen just once. V gene TRBV11-2 combines with J gene TRBJ2-3, with TRBD2 matching 11 bases. CDR1 and CDR2 from the germline V gene are SGHAT and FQNNGV. Germline trimming cut 3 bases from V and 5 bases from J; bases unmatched to any gene: 1. The CDR3 covers 14 residues. CDR3 DNA: TGTGCCAGCAGCTTGCTAGCGGGGGGAGATACGCAGTATTTT. It translates to CASSLLAGGDTQYF.

This clone was counted only a few times. This chain connects TRBV28 to TRBJ1-6, with D possibly matching TRBD1 (5 bases). CDR3 length: 15 amino acids. Germline V CDR1 and CDR2: MDHEN, SYDVKM. The germline V and J ends were trimmed by 6 bases and 7 bases, with 16 bases remaining between them. As DNA, the CDR3 is TGTGCCAGCAGCTCCGGGACTCCGGCAAATTCACCCCTCCACTTT. This encodes CASSSGTPANSPLHF. Together with reference TRBV28 and TRBJ1-6, the CDR3 gives the full variable domain: DVKVTQSSRYLVKRTGEKVFLECVQDMDHENMFWYRQDPGLGLRLIYFSYDVKMKEKGDIPEGYSVSREKKERFSLILESASTNQTSMYLCASSSGTPANSPLHFGNGTRLTVT.

This chain joins TRBV6-6 and TRBJ1-5, with D tentatively TRBD1 (6 bases). The germline V gene encodes CDR1 MNHNY and CDR2 SVGAGI (reference sequence). V dropped 6 bases and J dropped 4 bases, with 13 bases sitting between them. CDR3 size: 14 residues. The CDR3 DNA is TGTGCCAGCAGCCGCGGACAGCTGAATCAGCCCCAGCATTTT. It codes for CASSRGQLNQPQHF.

The chain joins TRBV6-1 to TRBJ2-7, with D maybe TRBD1 (6 bases). The CDR3 consists of 11 residues. The V and J ends lost 6 bases and 4 bases respectively, with 7 bases between them. Germline values: CDR1 MNHNS, CDR2 SASEGT. Here the CDR3 reads CASRRGYEQYF. Here the CDR3 DNA reads TGTGCCAGCAGAAGGGGGTACGAGCAGTACTTC.

The CDR3 DNA follows: TGTGCCAGCTCACCGCCCGGACAGGTCCCTTATTCACCCCTCCACTTT. Its protein is CASSPPGQVPYSPLHF. This chain connects TRBV18 to TRBJ1-6, with 7 positions matching TRBD1. Germline CDR1 is KGHSH and CDR2 is LQKENI. Germline trimming cut 3 bases from V and 8 bases from J; bases unmatched to any gene: 10. CDR3 length: 16 residues.

This sequence joins TRBV19 and TRBJ2-4; TRBD1 aligns across 11 bases. Per the germline V gene, CDR1 is LNHDA and CDR2 is SQIVND (reference sequence). The ends lost 2 bases at V and 1 base at J; junction bases unmatched: 10. This CDR3 contains 19 residues. CDR3 sequence: CASSIPGQGVGSAKNIQYF. CDR3 DNA: TGTGCCAGTAGTATACCGGGACAGGGGGTGGGGAGTGCCAAAAACATTCAGTACTTC.

The chain combines TRBV5-1 with TRBJ1-1; D ambiguous. Between the trimmed V and J ends, which lost 4 bases and 4 bases, there was a span of 17 bases. Germline CDR1 is SGHRS and CDR2 is YFSETQ. This CDR3 is 15 amino acids long. CDR3 in DNA: TGCGCCAGCAGCCACGCTAGTGCCCGCACCACTGAAGCTTTCTTT. Translating gives CASSHASARTTEAFF.

The chain combines TRBV10-3 with TRBJ1-3; 8 nucleotides agree with TRBD1. The V gene's germline CDR1 is ENHRY and CDR2 SYGVKD. There are 13 residues in the CDR3. The trim removed 9 bases at V and 3 bases at J, leaving 4 bases unmatched. In DNA, the CDR3 is TGTGCCATAGACAGGGGTAATGGAAACACCATATATTTT. Translation gives CAIDRGNGNTIYF.

This rearrangement joins TRBV21-1 to TRBJ2-1; TRBD1, the table's D call, was not compared with the DNA. TRBV21-1 has pseudogene status. This CDR3 region has 13 residues. CDR3 nucleotide sequence: TGTGCCAGCAGCGCGACAGCTTACAATGAGCAGTTCTTC. As protein: CASSATAYNEQFF.

V is TRBV7-2 and J is TRBJ2-7, with TRBD2 matching over 11 bases. With 5 bases clipped from V and 0 bases from J, the junction kept 3 bases outside the gene matches. CDR3 length: 15 residues. Germline CDR1 and CDR2: SGHTA and FQGNSA. The CDR3 coding sequence is TGTGCCAGCAGCATTAGCGGGAGGGCCTCCTACGAGCAGTACTTC. Its translation is CASSISGRASYEQYF. Full variable domain (remainder filled in from reference TRBV7-2 and TRBJ2-7): GAGVSQSPSNKVTEKGKDVELRCDPISGHTALYWYRQSLGQGLEFLIYFQGNSAPDKSGLPSDRFSAERTGGSVSTLTIQRTQQEDSAVYLCASSISGRASYEQYFGPGTRLTVT.

The V gene is TRBV10-3, the J gene TRBJ1-2; D might be TRBD1 (5 bases). Germline V gives CDR1 ENHRY, CDR2 SYGVKD. Trimming took 4 bases from V and 3 from J, leaving 12 bases between them. The CDR3 runs to 14 residues. The CDR3 sequence is CAISVGVEDYGYTF. CDR3 sequence (DNA): TGTGCCATCAGTGTAGGGGTTGAGGACTATGGCTACACCTTC.

This sequence joins TRBV19 and TRBJ1-2, with a possible D match to TRBD1 (5 bases). The CDR3 is made up of 15 amino acids. Germline V lookup: CDR1 LNHDA, CDR2 SQIVND (reference sequence). Trimming shortened V by 3 bases and J by 4 bases, and 15 bases separated the two germline ends. The CDR3 loop is CASSISPQGPYGYTF. CDR3 sequence (DNA): TGTGCCAGTAGTATCAGCCCTCAGGGCCCCTATGGCTACACCTTC. Filled out from reference TRBV19 and TRBJ1-2, the complete variable domain reads DGGITQSPKYLFRKEGQNVTLSCEQNLNHDAMYWYRQDPGQGLRLIYYSQIVNDFQKGDIAEGYSVSREKKESFPLTVTSAQKNPTAFYLCASSISPQGPYGYTFGSGTRLTVV.

This rearrangement joins TRBV7-9 to TRBJ2-5; TRBD2 matches 8 bases. The CDR3 is 12 amino acids. The junction had 4 bases not matched to a gene; V was cut back by 8 bases and J by 5 bases. Germline CDR1 SEHNR, CDR2 FQNEAQ (reference sequence). The CDR3 DNA reads TGTGCCAGCGACTCGGGAGGGGAGACCCAGTACTTC. Its translation is CASDSGGETQYF.

This clone was recorded once. The genes are TRBV27 and TRBJ1-1; tentative D call: TRBD1 (5 bases). V was cut by 1 base and J by 4 bases, with 7 bases left in between. The CDR3 totals 13 residues. Germline loops: CDR1 MNHEY, CDR2 SMNVEV (reference sequence). The CDR3 DNA follows: TGTGCCAGCAGTTTATGGGGGGTCACTGAAGCTTTCTTT. Protein: CASSLWGVTEAFF.

The V gene is TRBV28, the J gene TRBJ1-6, with 7 bases fitting TRBD1. The ends lost 8 bases at V and 11 bases at J; junction bases unmatched: 6. Germline V gene data show CDR1 as MDHEN and CDR2 as SYDVKM. This CDR3 spans 12 amino acids. In nucleotides, the CDR3 is TGTGCCAGCGATGCTACAGGGGCACCCCTCCACTTT. Its translation: CASDATGAPLHF.

Only one count was recorded for this clone. The chain is built from TRBV5-1 and TRBJ1-1, with 10 bases that match TRBD1. CDR1 SGHRS and CDR2 YFSETQ come from the germline V gene. The V gene end was trimmed by 4 bases and the J gene end by 3 bases; junction bases not matched to a gene: 3. CDR3 size: 14 residues. The CDR3 DNA follows: TGCGCCAGCAGCGCCGGGACAGGGGACACTGAAGCTTTCTTT. Translated: CASSAGTGDTEAFF.

In DNA, the CDR3 is TGTGCCATCCAGGGTAGCCCTGGAAACACCATATATTTT. This translates into CAIQGSPGNTIYF. V usage is TRBV10-3 and J usage is TRBJ1-3; D is perhaps TRBD1 (5 bases). The CDR3 loop spans 13 amino acids. Trimming removed 8 bases at V and 2 bases at J, with 10 bases between. CDR1 is ENHRY, CDR2 SYGVKD, per germline.

V gene TRBV11-2 combines with J gene TRBJ2-5; 10 nucleotides line up with TRBD2. There are 16 residues in the CDR3. The germline V gene encodes CDR1 SGHAT and CDR2 FQNNGV. The J segment lost 4 bases and the V segment lost 0 bases, leaving 5 bases of the junction unmatched. CDR3 protein: CASSLEAGGPTETQYF. The CDR3 DNA reads TGTGCCAGCAGCTTAGAAGCGGGAGGGCCGACAGAGACCCAGTACTTC.

There are a few counts of this clone. V gene TRBV6-5 combines with J gene TRBJ2-7; 8 bases agree with TRBD1. This CDR3 contains 13 residues. CDR1 is MNHEY, CDR2 SVGAGI, per germline. V gave up 0 bases and J gave up 13 bases; unmatched junction bases: 8. The CDR3 sequence: CASSYSDRGHRYF. In DNA form, the CDR3 reads TGTGCCAGCAGTTACTCTGACAGGGGCCATCGATACTTC.

The rearrangement joins TRBV5-8 to TRBJ1-5; 7 bases align to TRBD1. The V and J ends lost 4 bases and 3 bases, in that order; junction bases with no gene match: 4. Looked up from germline, CDR1 is SGHTS and CDR2 is YDEGEE. The CDR3 covers 14 residues. CDR3 DNA: TGTGCCAGCAGCCTGGGACAGTACAATCAGCCCCAGCATTTT. This encodes CASSLGQYNQPQHF. Full variable domain (rest looked up from reference TRBV5-8 and TRBJ1-5): EAGVTQSPTHLIKTRGQQATLRCSPISGHTSVYWYQQALGLGLQFLLWYDEGEERNRGNFPPRFSGRQFPNYSSELNVNALELEDSALYLCASSLGQYNQPQHFGDGTRLSIL.

The chain uses TRBV27 and TRBJ1-1; tentatively, D is TRBD1 (6 bases). Germline V gene lookup returns CDR1 MNHEY and CDR2 SMNVEV (reference sequence). Trimming removed 1 base at V and 0 bases at J, with 15 bases between. CDR3 length equals 17 residues. CDR3 protein: CASSLWGGGGMNTEAFF. CDR3 in DNA: TGTGCCAGCAGTTTATGGGGAGGGGGGGGAATGAACACTGAAGCTTTCTTT.

The table lists this clone with a few counts. The chain combines TRBV6-6 with TRBJ1-4; D perhaps matches TRBD1 (6 bases). V was trimmed by 7 bases and J by 3 bases, leaving 18 bases between them. This CDR3 spans 16 amino acids. CDR1 MNHNY and CDR2 SVGAGI come from the germline V gene (reference sequence). Written as DNA, the CDR3 is TGTGCCAGCAAGATGGCAGGGGCAGGAGCTAATGAAAAACTGTTTTTT. This encodes CASKMAGAGANEKLFF.

This clone is a singleton in its sample. This sequence joins TRBV29-1 and TRBJ2-1; possible D gene TRBD1, 5 bases. The CDR3 has 18 amino acids. Per germline, CDR1 SQVTM and CDR2 ANQGSEA. With 4 bases removed from V and 0 bases from J, the gap between germline ends came to 22 bases. For the CDR3, the DNA is TGCAGCGTTGCTCTATCAGGGAAGGCCGGAAGCTCCTACAATGAGCAGTTCTTC. This encodes CSVALSGKAGSSYNEQFF.

The chain links TRBV7-8 to TRBJ2-5; 8 nucleotides agree with TRBD2. There are 17 residues in the CDR3. The V gene end was trimmed by 0 bases and the J gene end by 0 bases; junction bases not matched to a gene: 6. Germline assignment: CDR1 SGHVS and CDR2 FQNEAQ. CDR3 sequence reads: CASSLARIAGNQETQYF. Written as DNA, the CDR3 is TGTGCCAGCAGCTTAGCGCGGATAGCGGGAAACCAAGAGACCCAGTACTTC. Full variable domain (rest looked up from reference TRBV7-8 and TRBJ2-5): GAGVSQSPRYKVAKRGQDVALRCDPISGHVSLFWYQQALGQGPEFLTYFQNEAQLDKSGLPSDRFFAERPEGSVSTLKIQRTQQEDSAVYLCASSLARIAGNQETQYFGPGTRLLVL.

The chain couples TRBV7-2 to TRBJ1-1; a weak D match, TRBD1 (5 bases). Deletions cut 5 bases from V and 3 bases from J, with 13 bases between. CDR3 length: 14 residues. The germline CDR1 and CDR2 sequences are SGHTA and FQGNSA. CDR3 nucleotide sequence: TGTGCCAGCAGCCCCATGGGGGGGTACACTGAAGCTTTCTTT. Protein sequence: CASSPMGGYTEAFF.

The CDR3 region is CASSYGQVNTEAFF. In DNA, the CDR3 is TGTGCCAGCAGTTACGGGCAGGTGAACACTGAAGCTTTCTTT. V usage is TRBV6-5 and J usage is TRBJ1-1; D is unclear. The length of the CDR3 is 14 residues. Trimming cost V 2 bases and J 0 bases, with 7 bases left between them. The germline V gene has CDR1 MNHEY and CDR2 SVGAGI.

This sequence joins TRBV10-3 and TRBJ1-3; D may be TRBD1 (5 bases). CDR1 and CDR2 (germline): ENHRY, SYGVKD. The V end lost 11 bases, the J end lost 0 bases, and 8 bases lay between the germline ends. The CDR3 is 12 amino acids. The chain's CDR3 is CAVGGSGNTIYF. In nucleotides, the CDR3 is TGTGCCGTCGGGGGCTCTGGAAACACCATATATTTT.

The chain recombines TRBV9 with TRBJ2-1, with TRBD2 identical over 7 bases. The CDR3 has 15 residues. Germline CDR1 SGDLS, CDR2 YYNGEE. V gave up 4 bases and J gave up 0 bases; unmatched junction bases: 4. The CDR3, as DNA: TGTGCCAGCAGCCCCCGGGGGGACTCCTACAATGAGCAGTTCTTC. Protein sequence: CASSPRGDSYNEQFF.

V gene TRBV6-5 combines with J gene TRBJ1-5; D not resolved. V was cut by 5 bases and J by 3 bases, with 8 bases left in between. This CDR3 contains 13 residues. Germline-derived CDR1 and CDR2 are MNHEY and SVGAGI. Written as DNA, the CDR3 is TGTGCCAGCAGTCCTAGAATCAATCAGCCCCAGCATTTT. As protein: CASSPRINQPQHF.

This chain links TRBV5-5 with TRBJ2-1, with 9 bases aligning to TRBD1. The germline V gene encodes CDR1 SGHKS and CDR2 YYEKEE (reference sequence). With V trimmed by 1 base and J by 4 bases, 6 bases remained unmatched. This CDR3 is 16 amino acids long. The DNA for the CDR3 is TGTGCCAGCAGCTTGAAAGGACAGGGGACTTACAATGAGCAGTTCTTC. This translates into CASSLKGQGTYNEQFF.